Presented here are 14 T cell receptor beta chains from one specimen sequenced in a study of shared clonotypes between healthy human individuals. TCRdb keeps only in-frame clones here, not all; method: immunoSEQ multiplex PCR. The table records about 2.1 million clones, 93% of them present only once. Naive CD8 cells comprised CD45RO-negative, CCR7-positively selected cells, excluding terminally differentiated effector memory CD45RA+ cells. Sequences were obtained from naive CD8+ T cells from PBMCs. These receptors were taken from a man between 18 and 29 years old in good health. Some clones in this sample may be carry-over from other donors' samples.

The chain recombines TRBV2 with TRBJ1-1; 10 bases line up with TRBD1. Trimming took 3 bases from V and 0 from J; bases not matched to a gene: 1. Germline V lookup: CDR1 SNHLY, CDR2 FYNNEI. The CDR3 loop spans 15 amino acids. CDR3 sequence (DNA): TGTGCCAGCAGTGAGGACAGGGGGTTGAACACTGAAGCTTTCTTT. Translation gives CASSEDRGLNTEAFF. Full variable domain (remainder filled in from reference TRBV2 and TRBJ1-1): EPEVTQTPSHQVTQMGQEVILRCVPISNHLYFYWYRQILGQKVEFLVSFYNNEISEKSEIFDDQFSVERPDGSNFTLKIRSTKLEDSAMYFCASSEDRGLNTEAFFGQGTRLTVV.

This clone was counted only a few times. The rearrangement uses TRBV10-3 and TRBJ1-2; D perhaps matches TRBD1 (6 bases). CDR3 size: 14 residues. The V gene lost 3 bases and the J gene lost 2 bases, with 10 bases spanning the gap. CDR1 is ENHRY, CDR2 SYGVKD, per germline. CDR3 sequence: CAISERGKNYGYTF. CDR3 nucleotide sequence: TGTGCCATCAGTGAAAGGGGGAAGAACTATGGCTACACCTTC.

This rearrangement joins TRBV7-9 to TRBJ2-1, with TRBD2 matching over 14 bases. CDR1 is SEHNR and CDR2 is FQNEAQ in the germline V gene (reference sequence). This CDR3 spans 18 amino acids. Trimming cost V 5 bases and J 0 bases; bases outside gene matches: 6. The CDR3 protein is CASSPMTSGRASYNEQFF. In DNA, the CDR3 is TGTGCCAGCAGCCCCATGACTAGCGGGAGGGCCTCCTACAATGAGCAGTTCTTC. The variable domain in full, with the rest retrieved from reference TRBV7-9 and TRBJ2-1, is DTGVSQNPRHKITKRGQNVTFRCDPISEHNRLYWYRQTLGQGPEFLTYFQNEAQLEKSRLLSDRFSAERPKGSFSTLEIQRTEQGDSAMYLCASSPMTSGRASYNEQFFGPGTRLTVL.

This chain links TRBV6-1 with TRBJ1-5; D is ambiguous. Germline CDR1 and CDR2: MNHNS and SASEGT. V lost 6 bases, J lost 11 bases, and 8 bases lay in between. This CDR3 region has 10 residues. CDR3 residues: CASSTGTQHF. CDR3 in DNA: TGTGCCAGCAGCACGGGAACCCAGCATTTT.

J is TRBJ2-7 and V is TRBV14, with D unclear. Per germline, CDR1 SGHDN and CDR2 FVKESK. The CDR3 length is 13 residues. Trimming removed 5 bases at V and 0 bases at J, with 8 bases between. For the CDR3, the DNA is TGTGCCAGCAGCTTGATTTTCTCCTACGAGCAGTACTTC. Its translation is CASSLIFSYEQYF.

V usage is TRBV19 and J usage is TRBJ2-2; D is tentatively TRBD1 or TRBD2 (5 bases each). From germline, CDR1 is LNHDA and CDR2 SQIVND (reference sequence). Trimming shortened V by 6 bases and J by 1 base, and 12 bases separated the two germline ends. The CDR3 consists of 15 residues. CDR3 loop: CASRPGPRNTGELFF. DNA of the CDR3: TGTGCCAGTAGACCGGGGCCGCGGAACACCGGGGAGCTGTTTTTT.

The V call is TRBV6-5, the J call TRBJ2-5, with TRBD1 as a possible D gene (6 bases). Per the germline V gene, CDR1 is MNHEY and CDR2 is SVGAGI. The V end lost 5 bases, the J end lost 2 bases, and 15 bases lay between the germline ends. CDR3 length: 15 residues. Here the CDR3 DNA reads TGTGCCAGCAGTCCCGAGGGGGTGGGGCAAGAGACCCAGTACTTC. This translates into CASSPEGVGQETQYF.

The chain joins TRBV5-6 to TRBJ2-2, with D perhaps TRBD1 (6 bases). Looked up from germline, CDR1 is SGHDT and CDR2 is YYEEEE. This CDR3 region has 17 residues. Trimming pared 3 bases from V and 2 bases from J, leaving 17 bases between. The CDR3 DNA follows: TGTGCCAGCAGCTCGCCCGATGAGACAGGTAACACCGGGGAGCTGTTTTTT. This gives the protein CASSSPDETGNTGELFF.

This chain joins TRBV11-2 and TRBJ1-2; D unresolved. This CDR3 region has 14 residues. Germline CDR1 and CDR2: SGHAT and FQNNGV. Trimming pared 1 base from V and 3 bases from J, leaving 9 bases between. Written as DNA, the CDR3 is TGTGCCAGCAGCTTAGGGGCCGACCACTATGGCTACACCTTC. Translating it yields CASSLGADHYGYTF.

V usage is TRBV6-1 and J usage is TRBJ2-2; the D gene could be TRBD1 or TRBD2 (5 bases each). Germline CDR1 and CDR2: MNHNS and SASEGT. Trimming stripped 6 bases from V and 2 bases from J, with 10 bases between. CDR3 length equals 14 residues. The CDR3 sequence is CASRGTKNTGELFF. Written as DNA, the CDR3 is TGTGCCAGCAGGGGGACCAAAAACACCGGGGAGCTGTTTTTT.

The rearrangement joins TRBV15 to TRBJ2-5; D ambiguous. This CDR3 has 15 residues. Looked up from germline, CDR1 is LNHNV and CDR2 is YYDKDF (reference sequence). V was shortened by 1 base and J by 1 base, with 10 bases between the two germline ends. CDR3 in DNA: TGTGCCACCAGCAGAGTCCCCCTGACCCAAGAGACCCAGTACTTC. Translation: CATSRVPLTQETQYF.

V gene TRBV6-5 combines with J gene TRBJ2-3; tentatively, D is TRBD1 (5 bases). Germline CDR1 MNHEY, CDR2 SVGAGI. This CDR3 has 14 amino acids. V dropped 5 bases and J dropped 2 bases, with 11 bases sitting between them. The CDR3 nucleotides are TGTGCCAGCAGTGGGGCAGGGCTCACAGATACGCAGTATTTT. Encoded protein: CASSGAGLTDTQYF.

The chain is built from TRBV5-5 and TRBJ2-7; D is ambiguous. Germline V gives CDR1 SGHKS, CDR2 YYEKEE (reference sequence). The CDR3 loop spans 15 amino acids. Trimming left V 0 bases short and J 0 bases short, with 10 bases between. The CDR3 is CASSLEIRLSYEQYF. The CDR3 nucleotides read TGTGCCAGCAGCTTGGAGATACGTCTCTCCTACGAGCAGTACTTC.

The V call is TRBV9, the J call TRBJ2-3; 8 positions agree with TRBD2. Germline trimming cut 4 bases from V and 6 bases from J; bases unmatched to any gene: 10. Germline-derived CDR1 and CDR2 are SGDLS and YYNGEE. This CDR3 is built from 15 residues. CDR3 DNA: TGTGCCAGCAGCCCTTGGGGTAGCGGGACGGATACGCAGTATTTT. It yields the protein CASSPWGSGTDTQYF.